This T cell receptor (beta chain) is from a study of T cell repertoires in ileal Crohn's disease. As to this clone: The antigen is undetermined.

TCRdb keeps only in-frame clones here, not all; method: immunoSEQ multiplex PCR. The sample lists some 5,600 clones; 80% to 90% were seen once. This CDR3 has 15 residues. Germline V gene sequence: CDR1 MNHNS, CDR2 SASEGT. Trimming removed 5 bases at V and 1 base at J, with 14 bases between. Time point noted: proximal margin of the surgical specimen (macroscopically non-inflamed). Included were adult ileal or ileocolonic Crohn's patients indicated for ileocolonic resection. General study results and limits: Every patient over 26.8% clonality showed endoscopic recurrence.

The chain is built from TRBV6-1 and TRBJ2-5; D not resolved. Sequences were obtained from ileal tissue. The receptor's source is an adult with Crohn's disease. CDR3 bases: TGTGCCAGCAGTCCACAGCCCGGGCCCCAAGAGACCCAGTACTTC. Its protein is CASSPQPGPQETQYF.